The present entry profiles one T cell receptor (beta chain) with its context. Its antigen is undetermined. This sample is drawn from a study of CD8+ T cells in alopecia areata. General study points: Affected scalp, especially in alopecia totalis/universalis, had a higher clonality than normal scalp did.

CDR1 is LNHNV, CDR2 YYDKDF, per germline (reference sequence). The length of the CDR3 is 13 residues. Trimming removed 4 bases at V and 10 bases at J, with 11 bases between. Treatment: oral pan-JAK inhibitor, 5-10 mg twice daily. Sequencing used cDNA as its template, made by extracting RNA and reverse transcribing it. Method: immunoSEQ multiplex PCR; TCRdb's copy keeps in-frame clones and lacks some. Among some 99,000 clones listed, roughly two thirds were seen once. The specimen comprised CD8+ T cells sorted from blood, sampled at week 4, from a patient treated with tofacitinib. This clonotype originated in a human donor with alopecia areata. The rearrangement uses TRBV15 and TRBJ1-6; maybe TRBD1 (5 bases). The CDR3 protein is CATSTTGESPLHF. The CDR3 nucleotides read TGTGCCACCAGCACAACAGGAGAGTCACCCCTCCACTTT.